This T cell receptor beta chain appears in the sequencing data of a study of T cells in Graves' hyperthyroidism and ophthalmopathy. Study outcomes and limitations: Blood held most thyroid clonotypes expanded above 0.001 frequency.

At least ten counts were recorded for this clonotype. The antigen is not known. The CDR3 extends over 15 amino acids. CDR1 and CDR2 (germline): MNHNS, SASEGT. V lost 5 bases, J lost 4 bases, and 10 bases stayed unmatched. TCR beta CDR3 region amplification was performed from RNA transcripts. HTBI primers were employed in a first-round RT-PCR of the TCR CDR3. TCRdb processed the multiplex PCR reads anew with MiXCR; each CDR3 protein has one entry. The table lists fewer than 850,000 distinct CDR3 sequences, 15% to 20% of them singletons, with less than 20% in the top ten. The chain joins TRBV6-1 to TRBJ1-1; the match to TRBD1 covers 7 bases. This receptor was identified in a man aged 45-60 years with Graves' hyperthyroidism. The sample consisted of blood. CDR3: CASSHDRAWSTEAFF. In nucleotides, the CDR3 is TGTGCCAGCAGTCACGACAGGGCCTGGAGCACTGAAGCTTTCTTT.